The clone carrying this T cell receptor beta chain was seen only once. Its antigen remains unidentified. The protocol was immunoSEQ multiplex PCR, while the TCRdb copy is restricted to in-frame clones and leaves out a portion. The sample gives tens of thousands of clones, around 84% of which show up once; 2.5% to 3% is in the top ten. The data are from a study of T cells after posttransplantation cyclophosphamide. Findings and limits, study-wide: After PTCy, TRB diversity resembled that of CNI/methotrexate controls. Later post-transplant blood repertoires were often dominated by donor CD8+ memory clones.

This CDR3 spans 12 amino acids. CDR1 and CDR2 from the germline V gene are SGHNT and YENEEA. The ends lost 7 bases at V and 6 bases at J; junction bases unmatched: 2. The sequence derives from a man under 40 with a blood cancer, CMV-positive, and with a related stem cell donor. Material: PBMCs. The V call is TRBV11-3, the J call TRBJ2-2; 7 bases line up with TRBD1. CDR3 sequence: CASKTGPGELFF. The CDR3 DNA follows: TGTGCCAGCAAGACAGGGCCCGGGGAGCTGTTTTTT. The full variable domain, completed using reference TRBV11-3 and TRBJ2-2, is EAGVVQSPRYKIIEKKQPVAFWCNPISGHNTLYWYLQNLGQGPELLIRYENEEAVDDSQLPKDRFSAERLKGVDSTLKIQPAELGDSAVYLCASKTGPGELFFGEGSRLTVL.